Below are 28 T cell receptor beta chains sequenced from a single sample in a study of T cell responses to AZD1222 COVID-19 vaccine. Profiled with immunoSEQ multiplex PCR; TCRdb holds only in-frame clones, not every one. The repertoire holds more than 120,000 clones, with more than 85% as singletons. This specimen was peripheral blood, taken on day 0 of AZD1222 vaccination. The receptors originated from an adult in good health.

This clone was recorded once. The chain's CDR3 is CASSLDRGRHSPLHF. CDR3 bases: TGTGCCAGCAGCTTGGACAGGGGAAGACATTCACCCCTCCACTTT. This chain joins TRBV5-5 and TRBJ1-6; 7 nucleotides agree with TRBD1. The CDR3 extends over 15 amino acids. CDR1 is SGHKS and CDR2 is YYEKEE in the germline V gene (reference sequence). V dropped 0 bases and J dropped 8; count of bases not matched to a gene: 5.

V and J are TRBV4-1 and TRBJ1-6; no clear D. Deletions cut 0 bases from V and 14 bases from J, with 23 bases between. The CDR3 sequence is 17 residues long. CDR1 MGHRA and CDR2 YSYEKL come from the germline V gene. CDR3 sequence (DNA): TGCGCCAGCAGCCAAGAAGAATTACGGCCCCCTCTTATGACCCTCCACTTT. Amino acid sequence: CASSQEELRPPLMTLHF.

The chain joins TRBV12-5 to TRBJ2-7; possibly TRBD1 for D (6 bases). From germline, CDR1 is LGHNT and CDR2 FRNRAP. This CDR3 region has 16 residues. V was cut by 1 base and J by 4 bases, with 17 bases left in between. CDR3 nucleotide sequence: TGTGCTAGTGGTTTGGGACCATTGGGGGCCTTGTACGAGCAGTACTTC. It is translated as CASGLGPLGALYEQYF.

The V call is TRBV7-8, the J call TRBJ2-7; 7 bases map to TRBD2. Trimming at V came to 1 base and at J to 6 bases, leaving 21 bases not matched to a gene. This CDR3 is built from 19 residues. Germline CDR1 reads SGHVS; CDR2 reads FQNEAQ. The CDR3 loop is CASSLGGTAWRGGLAEQYF. In DNA form, the CDR3 reads TGTGCCAGCAGCTTAGGCGGGACTGCCTGGAGGGGAGGGTTGGCCGAGCAGTACTTC.

The chain uses TRBV15 and TRBJ2-7; weak D call: TRBD2 (6 bases). The germline CDR1 and CDR2 sequences are LNHNV and YYDKDF (reference sequence). The CDR3 runs 14 residues. The V end lost 1 base, the J end lost 4 bases, and 11 bases lay between the germline ends. CDR3 residues: CATSRVGGSYEQYF. CDR3 DNA sequence: TGTGCCACCAGCAGAGTCGGGGGATCGTACGAGCAGTACTTC.

This clone showed up just once. The V call is TRBV12-3 or TRBV12-4, the J call TRBJ1-2, with D uncertain. Trimming shortened V by 2 bases and J by 5 bases, and 6 bases separated the two germline ends. CDR3 length equals 12 residues. The chain's CDR3 is CASSLQKYGYTF. The CDR3 nucleotides are TGTGCCAGCAGTTTACAGAAATATGGCTACACCTTC.

The rearrangement links TRBV18 to TRBJ2-7; D might be TRBD1 (7 bases). V lost 6 bases, J lost 5 bases, and 17 bases lay in between. Germline V gene lookup returns CDR1 KGHSH and CDR2 LQKENI. The CDR3 spans 14 residues. The chain's CDR3 is CASSPLGGGDEQYF. CDR3 DNA sequence: TGTGCCAGCTCCCCCCTCGGAGGGGGCGACGAGCAGTACTTC.

V gene TRBV3-1 (or the pseudogene TRBV3-2) combines with J gene TRBJ1-2; D possibly corresponds to TRBD1 (5 bases). This CDR3 is 15 amino acids long. V was trimmed by 4 bases and J by 2 bases, leaving 14 bases between them. Per germline, CDR1 LGHDT and CDR2 YNNKEL (reference sequence). The chain's CDR3 is CASSPQGRSNYGYTF. The CDR3 DNA is TGTGCCAGCAGCCCCCAGGGAAGGTCGAACTATGGCTACACCTTC.

The V and J genes are TRBV6-2 or TRBV6-3 and TRBJ2-3, with 8 bases lining up with TRBD2. The trim removed 3 bases at V and 3 bases at J, leaving 2 bases unmatched. CDR1 is MNHEY, CDR2 SVGEGT, per germline. The CDR3 consists of 14 residues. The CDR3 region is CASSYTSGTDTQYF. CDR3 nucleotide sequence: TGTGCCAGCAGTTATACTAGCGGAACAGATACGCAGTATTTT.

The chain recombines TRBV5-1 with TRBJ1-5; unclear D gene. Germline V CDR1 and CDR2: SGHRS, YFSETQ. The V end lost 0 bases, the J end lost 0 bases, and 7 bases lay between the germline ends. This CDR3 comprises 15 residues. CDR3 nucleotide sequence: TGCGCCAGCAGCTTGGAAGGGATTAGCAATCAGCCCCAGCATTTT. It is translated as CASSLEGISNQPQHF.

J is TRBJ2-5 and V is TRBV6-5; D is perhaps TRBD1 or TRBD2 (5 bases each). This CDR3 contains 15 residues. Germline CDR1 reads MNHEY; CDR2 reads SVGAGI. With 4 bases removed from V and 2 bases from J, the gap between germline ends came to 14 bases. CDR3 amino acids: CASSWVWGGQETQYF. CDR3 DNA sequence: TGTGCCAGCAGTTGGGTTTGGGGCGGGCAAGAGACCCAGTACTTC.

V gene TRBV3-1 (or the pseudogene TRBV3-2) combines with J gene TRBJ2-1; no definite D call. Trimming stripped 0 bases from V and 5 bases from J, with 5 bases between. This CDR3 is 13 amino acids long. Germline-derived CDR1 and CDR2 are LGHDT and YNNKEL (reference sequence). CDR3 sequence: CASSQDLHNEQFF. The CDR3 nucleotides read TGTGCCAGCAGCCAAGATCTTCACAATGAGCAGTTCTTC.

This CDR3 reads CASSVATGSLNEQFF. In DNA form, the CDR3 reads TGTGCCAGCAGCGTAGCTACGGGGAGCCTGAATGAGCAGTTCTTC. The chain joins TRBV9 to TRBJ2-1, with a tentative D call TRBD2 (5 bases). Trimming cost V 0 bases and J 7 bases, with 14 bases left between them. CDR3 length equals 15 residues. Germline V gene data show CDR1 as SGDLS and CDR2 as YYNGEE.

The rearrangement joins TRBV7-2 to TRBJ2-2; D is perhaps TRBD1 (6 bases). The germline gives CDR1 SGHTA, CDR2 FQGNSA. Trimming shortened V by 5 bases and J by 8 bases, and 15 bases separated the two germline ends. The CDR3 runs to 14 residues. CDR3 region: CASSQRGSWGELFF. In nucleotides, the CDR3 is TGTGCCAGCAGCCAAAGGGGGTCTTGGGGGGAGCTGTTTTTT.

The chain uses TRBV30 and TRBJ2-7; D is ambiguous. V dropped 0 bases and J dropped 5 bases, with 11 bases sitting between them. The CDR3 contains 13 residues. Germline lookup yields CDR1 GTSNPN and CDR2 SVGIG (reference sequence). In DNA form, the CDR3 reads TGTGCCTGGAGTGTGGTCCAAGGGCACGAGCAGTACTTC. Translated, it gives CAWSVVQGHEQYF. Complete variable domain (other parts from reference TRBV30 and TRBJ2-7): SQTIHQWPATLVQPVGSPLSLECTVEGTSNPNLYWYRQAAGRGLQLLFYSVGIGQISSEVPQNLSASRPQDRQFILSSKKLLLSDSGFYLCAWSVVQGHEQYFGPGTRLTVT.

This sequence joins TRBV5-1 and TRBJ1-6, with TRBD1 as a possible D gene (6 bases). CDR1 is SGHRS and CDR2 is YFSETQ in the germline V gene. The CDR3 has 13 residues. V lost 4 bases and J 7 bases, leaving 9 bases between the germline ends. The CDR3 bases are TGCGCCAGCAGCGTGGGACAAAATTCACCCCTCCACTTT. Amino acids: CASSVGQNSPLHF.

The genes are TRBV25-1 and TRBJ1-1; D is uncertain. V gave up 1 base and J gave up 5 bases, with 11 bases separating them. Germline loops: CDR1 MGHDK, CDR2 SYGVNS. The length of the CDR3 is 14 residues. The CDR3 DNA reads as TGTGCCAGCAGTGAATCCGGCAGAGGGACTGAAGCTTTCTTT. It yields the protein CASSESGRGTEAFF.

The V gene is TRBV10-3, the J gene TRBJ1-1; D is uncertain. The V and J ends lost 0 bases and 6 bases respectively, with 8 bases between them. This CDR3 spans 13 amino acids. CDR1 is ENHRY and CDR2 is SYGVKD in the germline V gene. CDR3 sequence (DNA): TGTGCCATCAGTGAGTCATCAATCCCTGAAGCTTTCTTT. Amino acids: CAISESSIPEAFF.

The CDR3 sequence is CASTADRVGGKLFF. CDR3 nucleotides: TGTGCCAGTACCGCGGACAGGGTTGGTGGAAAACTGTTTTTT. The chain couples TRBV7-2 to TRBJ1-4; 8 bases line up with TRBD1. Germline V gene data show CDR1 as SGHTA and CDR2 as FQGNSA. The CDR3 has 14 residues. The trim removed 9 bases at V and 10 bases at J, leaving 13 bases unmatched.

V usage is TRBV7-2 and J usage is TRBJ2-1; D gene uncertain. CDR3 length equals 15 residues. Germline CDR1 is SGHTA and CDR2 is FQGNSA. V dropped 2 bases and J dropped 7 bases, with 15 bases sitting between them. CDR3 in amino acids: CASSLRVLAANEQFF. CDR3 coding DNA: TGTGCCAGCAGCTTAAGGGTTCTTGCGGCGAATGAGCAGTTCTTC.

This sequence joins TRBV4-3 and TRBJ2-3, with 7 bases lining up with TRBD2. The germline CDR1 and CDR2 sequences are LGHNA and YSLEER. The length of the CDR3 is 18 residues. V trimming: 1 base; J trimming: 4 bases; junction bases outside the gene matches: 14. In DNA, the CDR3 is TGCGCCAGCAGCCAAGTCTGGGCAGGCGGGAGTGTCGCAGATACGCAGTATTTT. Residues: CASSQVWAGGSVADTQYF.

V is TRBV11-1 and J is TRBJ2-3, with 9 bases aligning to TRBD1. The ends lost 0 bases at V and 7 bases at J; junction bases unmatched: 8. There are 16 residues in the CDR3. Germline V lookup: CDR1 SGHAT, CDR2 FQDESV (reference sequence). The CDR3 bases are TGTGCCAGCAGCTTAGCCTTCACAGGGGGCGCAAATACGCAGTATTTT. As protein: CASSLAFTGGANTQYF.

This chain connects TRBV6-5 to TRBJ1-4; no clear D. The V end was cut by 0 bases, the J end by 6 bases, with 11 bases between. Germline CDR1 reads MNHEY; CDR2 reads SVGAGI. The CDR3 is 15 amino acids. This CDR3 reads CASSYSTAGDEKLFF. Written as DNA, the CDR3 is TGTGCCAGCAGTTACTCTACGGCCGGGGATGAAAAACTGTTTTTT.

The rearrangement uses TRBV9 and TRBJ2-7; D possibly matches TRBD1 or TRBD2 (5 bases each). Germline lookup yields CDR1 SGDLS and CDR2 YYNGEE. CDR3 length: 15 amino acids. Trimming removed 2 bases from V and 0 bases from J, with 12 bases in between. The CDR3: CASSVGTAGSYEQYF. The DNA of the CDR3 is TGTGCCAGCAGCGTCGGGACCGCGGGCTCCTACGAGCAGTACTTC.

The chain employs TRBV27 and TRBJ2-2; D perhaps matches TRBD2 (5 bases). The CDR3 has 15 residues. The V end was cut by 4 bases, the J end by 8 bases, with 17 bases between. Germline assignment: CDR1 MNHEY and CDR2 SMNVEV (reference sequence). CDR3 nucleotide sequence: TGTGCCAGCAGTTCCCGCCGCGCGGGCCAAGGGGAGCTGTTTTTT. Translating gives CASSSRRAGQGELFF.

The chain is built from TRBV2 and TRBJ2-5; TRBD2 matches at 11 bases. Trimming removed 11 bases from V and 9 bases from J; junction bases left unmatched: 17. Germline loops: CDR1 SNHLY, CDR2 FYNNEI. The CDR3 covers 15 residues. CDR3 nucleotide sequence: TGTGCCCAGACCAGGCTAGCGGGGGGTAATGGGGCCCAGTACTTC. Its translation: CAQTRLAGGNGAQYF.

The rearrangement links TRBV5-6 to TRBJ2-7, with 7 bases lining up with TRBD1. The CDR3 is 15 residues long. CDR1 SGHDT and CDR2 YYEEEE come from the germline V gene. V dropped 0 bases and J dropped 4; count of bases not matched to a gene: 7. As DNA, the CDR3 is TGTGCCAGCAGCTTGGGGCCGGGACAGAGTTACGAGCAGTACTTC. This sequence encodes CASSLGPGQSYEQYF.

The chain couples TRBV7-8 to TRBJ2-7; tentatively, D is TRBD1 (6 bases). The CDR3 length is 13 residues. Germline values: CDR1 SGHVS, CDR2 FQNEAQ. V was cut by 3 bases and J by 6 bases, with 12 bases left in between. CDR3 region: CASSLAGAPEQYF. The DNA for the CDR3 is TGTGCCAGCAGCTTGGCAGGGGCCCCCGAGCAGTACTTC.